This TCR beta chain was recovered during a study of shared clonotypes between healthy human individuals. Here immunoSEQ multiplex PCR was the method, and the copy in TCRdb shows in-frame clones only, minus some. In the table there are over a million clones, roughly 96% of which are singletons. CDR3 size: 11 residues. Per the germline V gene, CDR1 is MNHNS and CDR2 is SASEGT. V lost 8 bases and J 8 bases, leaving 10 bases between the germline ends. Sequencing input: naive CD4+ T cells sorted from blood. The sample's subset: CD45RA+ positively selected. The J gene is TRBJ2-1, the V gene TRBV6-1; D gene unclear. The receptor comes from a man under 40 in good health. The CDR3 region is CASEKLDEQFF. The CDR3 bases are TGTGCCAGCGAGAAGTTGGATGAGCAGTTCTTC.